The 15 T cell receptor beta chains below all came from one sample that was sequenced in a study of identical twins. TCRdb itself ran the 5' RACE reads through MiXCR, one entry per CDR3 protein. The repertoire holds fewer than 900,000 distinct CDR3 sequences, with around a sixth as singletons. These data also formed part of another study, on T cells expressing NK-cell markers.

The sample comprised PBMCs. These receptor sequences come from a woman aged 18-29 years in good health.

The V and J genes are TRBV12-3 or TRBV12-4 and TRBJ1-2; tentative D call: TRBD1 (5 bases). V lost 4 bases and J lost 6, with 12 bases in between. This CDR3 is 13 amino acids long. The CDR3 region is CASSWVQGDGYTF. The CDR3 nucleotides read TGTGCCAGCAGTTGGGTGCAGGGTGATGGCTACACCTTC.

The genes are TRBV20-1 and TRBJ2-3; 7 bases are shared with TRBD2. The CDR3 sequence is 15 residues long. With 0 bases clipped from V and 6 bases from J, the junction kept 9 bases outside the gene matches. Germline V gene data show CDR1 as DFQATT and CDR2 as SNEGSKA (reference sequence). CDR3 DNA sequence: TGCAGTGCTAGAGAAGGTCAAGCGGGGAGGGATACGCAGTATTTT. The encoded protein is CSAREGQAGRDTQYF.

CDR3: CASQDRSGEQYF. As DNA, the CDR3 is TGTGCCAGTCAGGACAGATCTGGGGAGCAGTACTTC. The chain couples TRBV19 to TRBJ2-7, with D tentatively TRBD1 (6 bases). Trimming left V 8 bases short and J 7 bases short, with 15 bases between. The CDR3 runs to 12 residues. Germline V gene sequence: CDR1 LNHDA, CDR2 SQIVND (reference sequence).

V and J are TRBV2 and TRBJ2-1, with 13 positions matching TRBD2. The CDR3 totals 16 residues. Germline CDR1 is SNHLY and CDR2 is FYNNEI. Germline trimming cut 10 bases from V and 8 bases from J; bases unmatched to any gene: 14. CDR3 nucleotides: TGTGCCACCTCGGGACTAGCGGGAAAACACACGGATGAGCAGTTCTTC. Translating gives CATSGLAGKHTDEQFF.

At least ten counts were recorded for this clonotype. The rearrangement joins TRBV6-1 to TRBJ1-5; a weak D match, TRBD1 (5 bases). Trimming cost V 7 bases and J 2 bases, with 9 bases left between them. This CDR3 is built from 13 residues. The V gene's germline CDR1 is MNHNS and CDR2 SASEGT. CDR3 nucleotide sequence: TGTGCCAGCACCAGGGCCGGCAATCAGCCCCAGCATTTT. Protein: CASTRAGNQPQHF.

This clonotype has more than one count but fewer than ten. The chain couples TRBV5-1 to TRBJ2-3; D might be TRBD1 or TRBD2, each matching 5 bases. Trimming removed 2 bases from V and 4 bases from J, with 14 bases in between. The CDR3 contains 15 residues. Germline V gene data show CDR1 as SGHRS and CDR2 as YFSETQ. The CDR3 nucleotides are TGCGCCAGCAGCTTACCGAGGGGTAGCCCAGATACGCAGTATTTT. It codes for CASSLPRGSPDTQYF.

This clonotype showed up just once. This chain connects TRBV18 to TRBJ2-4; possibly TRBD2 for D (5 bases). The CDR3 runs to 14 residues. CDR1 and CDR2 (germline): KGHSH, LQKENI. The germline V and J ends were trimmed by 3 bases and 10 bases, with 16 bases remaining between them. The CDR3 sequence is CASSPRAEGPIQYF. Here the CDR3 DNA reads TGTGCCAGCTCACCTCGGGCCGAGGGTCCTATTCAGTACTTC. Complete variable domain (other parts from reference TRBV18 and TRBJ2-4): NAGVMQNPRHLVRRRGQEARLRCSPMKGHSHVYWYRQLPEEGLKFMVYLQKENIIDESGMPKERFSAEFPKEGPSILRIQQVVRGDSAAYFCASSPRAEGPIQYFGAGTRLSVL.

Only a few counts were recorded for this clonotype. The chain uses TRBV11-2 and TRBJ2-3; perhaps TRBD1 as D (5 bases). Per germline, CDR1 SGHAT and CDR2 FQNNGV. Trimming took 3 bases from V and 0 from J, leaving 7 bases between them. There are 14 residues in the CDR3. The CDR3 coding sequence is TGTGCCAGCAGCTTTGGACACAGCACAGATACGCAGTATTTT. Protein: CASSFGHSTDTQYF.

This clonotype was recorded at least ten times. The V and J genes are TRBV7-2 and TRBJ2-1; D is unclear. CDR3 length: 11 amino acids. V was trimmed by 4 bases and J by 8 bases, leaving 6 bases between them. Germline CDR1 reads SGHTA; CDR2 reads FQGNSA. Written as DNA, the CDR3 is TGTGCCAGCAGCTCTTTGTATGAGCAGTTCTTC. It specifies CASSSLYEQFF.

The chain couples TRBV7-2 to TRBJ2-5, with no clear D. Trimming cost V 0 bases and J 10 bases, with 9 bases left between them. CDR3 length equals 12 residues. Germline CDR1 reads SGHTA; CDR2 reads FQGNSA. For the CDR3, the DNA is TGTGCCAGCAGCTTAGCGACGGGTGACCAGTACTTC. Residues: CASSLATGDQYF. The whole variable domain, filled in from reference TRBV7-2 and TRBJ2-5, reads GAGVSQSPSNKVTEKGKDVELRCDPISGHTALYWYRQSLGQGLEFLIYFQGNSAPDKSGLPSDRFSAERTGGSVSTLTIQRTQQEDSAVYLCASSLATGDQYFGPGTRLLVL.

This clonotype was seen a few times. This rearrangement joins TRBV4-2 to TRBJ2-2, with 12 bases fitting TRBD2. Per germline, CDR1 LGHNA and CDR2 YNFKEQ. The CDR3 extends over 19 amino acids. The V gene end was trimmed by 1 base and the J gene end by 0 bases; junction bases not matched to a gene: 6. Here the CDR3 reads CASSQAGPSGGANTGELFF. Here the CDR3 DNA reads TGTGCCAGCAGCCAAGCCGGGCCTAGCGGGGGGGCGAACACCGGGGAGCTGTTTTTT.

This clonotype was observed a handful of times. The CDR3 here is CASSRPQSGASDTQYF. For the CDR3, the DNA is TGTGCCAGCAGCCGGCCCCAATCGGGAGCCTCAGATACGCAGTATTTT. This rearrangement joins TRBV5-6 to TRBJ2-3, with D tentatively TRBD2 (6 bases). With 4 bases removed from V and 4 bases from J, the gap between germline ends came to 19 bases. CDR3 size: 16 residues. Per the germline V gene, CDR1 is SGHDT and CDR2 is YYEEEE.

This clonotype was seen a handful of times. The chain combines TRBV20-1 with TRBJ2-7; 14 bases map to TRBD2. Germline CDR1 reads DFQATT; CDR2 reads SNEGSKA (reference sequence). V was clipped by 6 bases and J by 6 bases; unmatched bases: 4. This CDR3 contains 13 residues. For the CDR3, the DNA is TGCAGTGCCACGACTAGCGGGAGGGCCGAGCAGTACTTC. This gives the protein CSATTSGRAEQYF.

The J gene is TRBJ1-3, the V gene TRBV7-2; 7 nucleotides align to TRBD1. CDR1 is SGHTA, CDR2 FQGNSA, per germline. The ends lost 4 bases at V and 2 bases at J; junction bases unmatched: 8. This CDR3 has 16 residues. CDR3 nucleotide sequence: TGTGCCAGCAGCTCCTACAGGGGCTATGCTGGAAACACCATATATTTT. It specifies CASSSYRGYAGNTIYF.

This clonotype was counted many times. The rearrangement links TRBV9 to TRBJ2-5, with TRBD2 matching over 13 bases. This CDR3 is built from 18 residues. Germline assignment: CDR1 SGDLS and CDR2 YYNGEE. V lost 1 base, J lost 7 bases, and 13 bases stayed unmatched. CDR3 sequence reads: CASSVRGLAGEGGGTQYF. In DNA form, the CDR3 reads TGTGCCAGCAGCGTACGTGGACTAGCGGGAGAGGGTGGTGGGACCCAGTACTTC.